A selection of T cell receptor beta chains follows, all from one sample in a study of T cells in Graves' hyperthyroidism and ophthalmopathy. TCRdb itself ran the multiplex PCR reads through MiXCR, one entry per CDR3 protein. This table has 650,000 to 750,000 distinct CDR3 sequences, around 15% appearing once. Input material: blood. These receptors were taken from a woman under 30 with Graves' hyperthyroidism. The CDR3 runs from the conserved cysteine through the conserved F or W. The D gene is left open where the match is weak. Clone size, where shown, is once, few, many, or a class for clones that have expanded.

d_gene,abundance,j_gene,v_gene,CDR3nt,CDR3aa
.,.,TRBJ2-5,TRBV5-4,TGTGCCAGCAGCTCAGGACCAGGGGACCCACAAGAGACCCAGTACTTC,CASSSGPGDPQETQYF
TRBD1,.,TRBJ1-2,TRBV4-1,TGCGCCAGCAGTTCCCCCCTTCGCGACAGGGAGGGAGGCTACACCTTC,CASSSPLRDREGGYTF
TRBD2,few,TRBJ2-1,TRBV12-3/TRBV12-4,TGTGCCAGCACAGCGGGGTCTTACAATGAGCAGTTCTTC,CASTAGSYNEQFF
TRBD2,few,TRBJ2-3,TRBV3-1,TGTGCCAGCACCGAAAGCGGGAGGATTGCGGATACGCAGTATTTT,CASTESGRIADTQYF
.,few,TRBJ2-6,TRBV2,TGTGCCAGCAGTGAAGGTCGGGGCCGTCGCTCTGGGGCCAACGTCCTGACTTTC,CASSEGRGRRSGANVLTF
.,.,TRBJ1-1,TRBV7-2,TGTGCCAGCAGCTTAGCGTCCGGGTTGAACACTGAAGCTTTCTTT,CASSLASGLNTEAFF
TRBD1,many,TRBJ2-5,TRBV18,TGTGCCAGCTCCCTTGACCGGGACAGGGAGTACTTC,CASSLDRDREYF
TRBD2,many,TRBJ2-4,TRBV3-1,TGTGCCAGCACCAAGCGTGGGGCGGGAGGCCTTCAGTACTTC,CASTKRGAGGLQYF
.,few,TRBJ1-5,TRBV7-9,TGTGCCAGCAGTCATAAAACTCAGCCCCAGCATTTT,CASSHKTQPQHF
TRBD1,.,TRBJ2-1,TRBV29-1,TGCAGCGTTGAAACGGGACAGGGGCCCGCCGGGGAGCAGTTCTTC,CSVETGQGPAGEQFF
.,once,TRBJ1-6,TRBV19,TGTGCCACCCAGGAGACTTTGGGAGGCCGGTCACCCCTCCACTTT,CATQETLGGRSPLHF
.,.,TRBJ2-1,TRBV20-1,TGCAGTGCCCCCTCCGGGGCCTACAATGAGCAGTTCTTC,CSAPSGAYNEQFF
TRBD2,few,TRBJ2-7,TRBV4-3,TGCGCCAGCAGCCAAGATCTTTCGGGACTAGCGGTCTACGAGCAGTACTTC,CASSQDLSGLAVYEQYF
.,.,TRBJ1-2,TRBV12-3/TRBV12-4,TGTGCCAGCAGTTTAGGGGAGACTAACTATGGCTACACCTTC,CASSLGETNYGYTF
TRBD1,many,TRBJ2-7,TRBV7-9,TGTGCCAGCAGCTTAGGGGACAGGGCCTCCTACGAGCAGTACTTC,CASSLGDRASYEQYF
TRBD2,few,TRBJ2-7,TRBV20-1,TGCAGTGCCCAGGGACTAGCGGGAGCCCTCGACGAGCAGTACTTC,CSAQGLAGALDEQYF
.,many,TRBJ2-1,TRBV7-3,TGTGCCAGCAGCTTTTTTAGCTCCTACAATGAGCAGTTCTTC,CASSFFSSYNEQFF
.,many,TRBJ1-5,TRBV30,TGTGCCTGGAGTGACTCCCATCCGCAGCCCCAGCATTTT,CAWSDSHPQPQHF
.,many,TRBJ2-5,TRBV11-2,TGTGCCAGCAGCTTCGGGCAGCCCGGAGGAGAGACCCAGTACTTC,CASSFGQPGGETQYF
.,many,TRBJ2-5,TRBV13,TGTGCCAGCAGCTTCGACAGTACCCAGACCCAGTACTTC,CASSFDSTQTQYF
.,.,TRBJ1-5,TRBV7-8,TGTGCCAGCAGCTACGGTTGGAGTCAGCCCCAGCATTTT,CASSYGWSQPQHF
TRBD1,few,TRBJ2-5,TRBV7-3,TGTGCCAGCAGCCCCCAGACAGGGGGCCTCGAGACCCAGTACTTC,CASSPQTGGLETQYF
.,few,TRBJ1-6,TRBV7-2,TGTGCCAGCAGCTTAACAGGGTCCGTTGGGAATTCACCCCTCCACTTT,CASSLTGSVGNSPLHF
.,.,TRBJ1-5,TRBV20-1,TGCAGTGCCACAGGGAACCAGCCCCAGCATTTT,CSATGNQPQHF
TRBD2,many,TRBJ2-2,TRBV7-9,TGTGCCAGCAGGCGACTAGCGGGGAACACCGGGGAGCTGTTTTTT,CASRRLAGNTGELFF
.,few,TRBJ2-7,TRBV7-9,TGTGCCAGCAGCATTAAACACTCCTGGGAGCAGTACTTC,CASSIKHSWEQYF
.,.,TRBJ1-1,TRBV7-9,TGTGCCAGCAGCCGGGACGGTCGAGAGGCTTTCTTT,CASSRDGREAFF
.,many,TRBJ2-1,TRBV12-3/TRBV12-4,TGTGCCAGCAGTGCTCCCGGCACTCAAGGGCAGTTCTTC,CASSAPGTQGQFF
.,.,TRBJ1-4,TRBV19,TGTGCCAGTAATCGACAGAGTAATGAAAAACTGTTTTTT,CASNRQSNEKLFF
.,many,TRBJ1-3,TRBV5-8,TGTGCCAGCAGCTTGGATTGGGGGACAACCTTCTCTGGAAACACCATATATTTT,CASSLDWGTTFSGNTIYF
TRBD2,many,TRBJ2-7,TRBV6-2/TRBV6-3,TGTGCCAGCACGACTAGCGGGAGAACGGGCTACGAGCAGTACTTC,CASTTSGRTGYEQYF
.,few,TRBJ2-4,TRBV15,TGTGCCACCAGTCCTTCAGGGTGGGCCAAAAACATTCAGTACTTC,CATSPSGWAKNIQYF
.,.,TRBJ2-6,TRBV12-3/TRBV12-4,TGTGCCAGCAGTCCCGGGACCCTGAGCTCTGGGGCCAACGTCCTGACTTTC,CASSPGTLSSGANVLTF
.,few,TRBJ1-2,TRBV19,TGTGCCAGTACCCCCGGAACAGGGTACTATGGCTACACCTTC,CASTPGTGYYGYTF
TRBD1,many,TRBJ2-7,TRBV11-2,TGTGCCAGCAGCTTAGCGGGGACAGGGGGCGACGAGCAGTACTTC,CASSLAGTGGDEQYF
.,.,TRBJ2-5,TRBV14,TGTGCCAGCAGCCAAAGGCGGGCGGGAAGGGAAGAGACCCAGTACTTC,CASSQRRAGREETQYF
.,.,TRBJ2-3,TRBV5-1,TGCGCCAGCAACTTCCTTTCTAGCACAGATACGCAGTATTTT,CASNFLSSTDTQYF
.,.,TRBJ2-5,TRBV5-6,TGTGCCAGCAGCTCTACATTGACAGCCCAAGAGACCCAGTACTTC,CASSSTLTAQETQYF
.,.,TRBJ1-6,TRBV10-2,TGCGCCATAGGGGAAGCCCGGCTTTCACCCCTCCACTTT,CAIGEARLSPLHF
.,.,TRBJ2-1,TRBV9,TGTGCCAGCAGCAGGTCGGGTTCGAATGAGCAGTTCTTC,CASSRSGSNEQFF
TRBD2,many,TRBJ2-5,TRBV12-3/TRBV12-4,TGTGCCAGCAGCCCCTGGGAGGGAGGGCCAGAAGAGACCCAGTACTTC,CASSPWEGGPEETQYF
.,.,TRBJ2-5,TRBV12-3/TRBV12-4,TGTGCCAGCAGGTCGACAGCGACGGGGACCCAGTACTTC,CASRSTATGTQYF
.,few,TRBJ2-7,TRBV29-1,TGCAGCTCGGGACCGAAGGGGGAGCAGTACTTC,CSSGPKGEQYF
.,many,TRBJ1-1,TRBV6-2/TRBV6-3,TGTGCCAGCAGTTCCGTTAGCCAAGAAGCTTTCTTT,CASSSVSQEAFF
.,few,TRBJ1-1,TRBV7-8,TGTGCCAGCTCGGCGGGGGGGAGGAACACTGAAGCTTTCTTT,CASSAGGRNTEAFF